This T cell receptor (beta chain) emerged from a study of shared clonotypes between healthy human individuals. Repertoires were generated with immunoSEQ multiplex PCR, while TCRdb's copy carries only in-frame clones and drops some. The table includes hundreds of thousands of clones, about 80% detected once. Study conclusions and caveats: Some naive CD4 clonotypes, about 5%, turned up in common across a few donors.

Note on this clone: The antigen is undetermined.

The CDR3 totals 14 residues. The V end lost 2 bases, the J end lost 5 bases, and 10 bases lay between the germline ends. Germline V lookup: CDR1 MNHEY, CDR2 SVGAGI. This TCR derives from a woman under 40 in good health. The chain carries TRBV6-5 and TRBJ1-5, with D perhaps TRBD1 (6 bases). The sequenced sample consisted of memory CD4+ T cells sorted from blood. The subset here: CD45RA-negative fraction. CDR3 sequence reads: CASSYTGGDQPQHF. The CDR3 DNA follows: TGTGCCAGCAGTTACACCGGGGGCGATCAGCCCCAGCATTTT.